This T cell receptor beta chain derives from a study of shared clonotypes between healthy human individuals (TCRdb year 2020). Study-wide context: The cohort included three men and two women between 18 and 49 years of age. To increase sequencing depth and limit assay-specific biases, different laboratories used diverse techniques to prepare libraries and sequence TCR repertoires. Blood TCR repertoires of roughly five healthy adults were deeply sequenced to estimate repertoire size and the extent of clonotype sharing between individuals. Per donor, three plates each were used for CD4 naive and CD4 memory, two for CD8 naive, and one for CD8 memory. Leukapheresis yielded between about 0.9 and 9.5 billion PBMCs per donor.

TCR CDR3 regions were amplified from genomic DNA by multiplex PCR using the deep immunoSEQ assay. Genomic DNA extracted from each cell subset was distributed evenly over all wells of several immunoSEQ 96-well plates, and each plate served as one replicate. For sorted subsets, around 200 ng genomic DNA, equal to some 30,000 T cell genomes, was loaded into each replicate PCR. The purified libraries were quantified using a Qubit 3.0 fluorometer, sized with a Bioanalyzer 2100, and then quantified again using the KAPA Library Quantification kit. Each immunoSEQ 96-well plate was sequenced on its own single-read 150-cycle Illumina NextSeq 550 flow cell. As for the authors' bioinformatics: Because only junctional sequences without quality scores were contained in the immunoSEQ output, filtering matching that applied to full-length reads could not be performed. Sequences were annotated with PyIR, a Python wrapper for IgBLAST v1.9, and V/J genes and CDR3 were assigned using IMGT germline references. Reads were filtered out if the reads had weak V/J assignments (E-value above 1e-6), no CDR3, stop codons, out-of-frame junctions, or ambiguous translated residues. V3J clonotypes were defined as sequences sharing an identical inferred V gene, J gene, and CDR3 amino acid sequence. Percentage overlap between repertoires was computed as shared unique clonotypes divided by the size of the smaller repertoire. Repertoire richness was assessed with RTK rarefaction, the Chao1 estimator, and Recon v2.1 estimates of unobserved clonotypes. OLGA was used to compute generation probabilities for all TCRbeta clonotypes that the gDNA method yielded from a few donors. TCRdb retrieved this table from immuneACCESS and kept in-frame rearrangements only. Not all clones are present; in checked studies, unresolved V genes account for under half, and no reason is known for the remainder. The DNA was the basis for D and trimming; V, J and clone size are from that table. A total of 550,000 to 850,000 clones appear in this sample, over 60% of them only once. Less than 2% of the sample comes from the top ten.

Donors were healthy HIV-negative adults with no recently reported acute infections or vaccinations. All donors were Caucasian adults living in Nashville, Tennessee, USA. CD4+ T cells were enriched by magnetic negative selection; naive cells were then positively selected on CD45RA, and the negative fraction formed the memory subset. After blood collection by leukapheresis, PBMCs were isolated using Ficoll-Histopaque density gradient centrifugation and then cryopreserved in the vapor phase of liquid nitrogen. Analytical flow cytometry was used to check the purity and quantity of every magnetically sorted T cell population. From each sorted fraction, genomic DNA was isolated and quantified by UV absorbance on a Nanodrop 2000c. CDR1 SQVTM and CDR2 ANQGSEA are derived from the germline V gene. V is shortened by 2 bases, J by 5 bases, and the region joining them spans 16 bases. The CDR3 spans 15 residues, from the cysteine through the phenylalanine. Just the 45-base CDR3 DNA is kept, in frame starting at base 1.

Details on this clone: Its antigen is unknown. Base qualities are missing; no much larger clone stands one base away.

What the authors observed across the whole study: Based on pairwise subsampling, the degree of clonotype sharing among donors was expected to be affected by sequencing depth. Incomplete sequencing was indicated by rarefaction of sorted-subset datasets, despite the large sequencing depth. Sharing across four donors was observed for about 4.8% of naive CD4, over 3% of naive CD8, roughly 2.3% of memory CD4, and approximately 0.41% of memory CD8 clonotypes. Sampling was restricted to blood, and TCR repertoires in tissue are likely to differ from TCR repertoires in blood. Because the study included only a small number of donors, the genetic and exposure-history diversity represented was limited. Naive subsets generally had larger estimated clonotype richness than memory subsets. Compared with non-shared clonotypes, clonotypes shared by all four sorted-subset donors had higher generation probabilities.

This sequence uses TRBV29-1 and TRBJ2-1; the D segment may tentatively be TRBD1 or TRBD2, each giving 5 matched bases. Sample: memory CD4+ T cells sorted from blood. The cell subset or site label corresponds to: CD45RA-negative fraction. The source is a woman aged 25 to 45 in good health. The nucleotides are TGCAGCGTTGAATGGGACCTCTCCCCCGACAATGAGCAGTTCTTC. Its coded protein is CSVEWDLSPDNEQFF.